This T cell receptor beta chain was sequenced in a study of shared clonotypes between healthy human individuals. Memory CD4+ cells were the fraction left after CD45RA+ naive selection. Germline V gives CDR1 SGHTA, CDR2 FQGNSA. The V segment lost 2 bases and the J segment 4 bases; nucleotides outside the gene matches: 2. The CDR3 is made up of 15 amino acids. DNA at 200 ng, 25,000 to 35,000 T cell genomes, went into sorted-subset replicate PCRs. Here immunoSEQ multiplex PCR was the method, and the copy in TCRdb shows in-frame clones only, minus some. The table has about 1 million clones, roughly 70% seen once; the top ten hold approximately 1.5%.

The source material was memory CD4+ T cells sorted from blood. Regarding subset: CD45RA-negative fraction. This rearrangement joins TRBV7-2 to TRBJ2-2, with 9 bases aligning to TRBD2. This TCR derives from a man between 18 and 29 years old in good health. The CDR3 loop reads CASSLNSGGTGELFF. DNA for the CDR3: TGTGCCAGCAGCTTAAATAGCGGGGGCACCGGGGAGCTGTTTTTT.